These 17 T cell receptor beta chains share one sample of origin, sequenced in a study of T-cell memory formation after mild COVID-19. TCRdb re-analysed the 5' RACE reads in MiXCR, keeping a single row per CDR3 protein. The profile covers about 430,000 distinct CDR3 sequences, with 20% to 30% appearing a single time and roughly 8.9% taken by the ten largest. The sequencing input was PBMCs or a T cell subset sorted from them (not recorded which). The receptors here all came from an adult woman who had mild COVID-19 (a few samples of this study predate the infection). Cell type and time point are not known.

Comments on this clonotype: Germline is not matched at one junction end, which may reflect a read error. This rearrangement joins TRBV10-3 to TRBJ2-1; the match to TRBD1 covers 7 bases. This CDR3 spans 15 amino acids. Germline CDR1 reads ENHRY; CDR2 reads SYGVKD. The CDR3 protein is CALSGVQGTYNEQFF. The CDR3, as DNA: TGTGCCCTCAGTGGAGTACAGGGGACGTACAATGAGCAGTTCTTC.

This clonotype has just a few counts. V is TRBV12-3 or TRBV12-4 and J is TRBJ2-7; 13 nucleotides match TRBD2. The CDR3 is made up of 15 amino acids. V gave up 5 bases and J gave up 6 bases; unmatched junction bases: 7. DNA of the CDR3: TGTGCCAGCAGTCCCGGACTAGCGGGAGCGGCCGAGCAGTACTTC. Protein sequence: CASSPGLAGAAEQYF.

The chain couples TRBV5-1 to TRBJ1-1; no definite D call. V dropped 1 base and J dropped 2 bases, with 15 bases sitting between them. There are 16 residues in the CDR3. CDR1 is SGHRS and CDR2 is YFSETQ in the germline V gene. The CDR3 here is CASSLFVHASNTEAFF. For the CDR3, the DNA is TGCGCCAGCAGCTTGTTCGTCCACGCGAGCAACACTGAAGCTTTCTTT.

This clonotype was detected ten times or more. The V call is TRBV7-9, the J call TRBJ1-2, with D tentatively TRBD1 (6 bases). Per the germline V gene, CDR1 is SEHNR and CDR2 is FQNEAQ (reference sequence). The CDR3 spans 13 residues. The germline V and J ends were trimmed by 5 bases and 7 bases, with 14 bases remaining between them. Written as DNA, the CDR3 is TGTGCCAGCAGCCCACAGGGAGAGGGTGGCTACACCTTC. It yields the protein CASSPQGEGGYTF.

The V gene is TRBV27, the J gene TRBJ1-1, with TRBD1 identical over 8 bases. The CDR3 sequence is 15 residues long. Looked up from germline, CDR1 is MNHEY and CDR2 is SMNVEV (reference sequence). J gave up 4 bases and V 5 bases, and 9 bases lay outside the gene matches. The CDR3, as DNA: TGTGCCAGCAGTCCCCACTCGACAGGGGTCACTGAAGCTTTCTTT. It specifies CASSPHSTGVTEAFF.

The gene calls are TRBV4-3 and TRBJ2-7; 7 nucleotides match TRBD1. CDR1 is LGHNA and CDR2 is YSLEER in the germline V gene. The CDR3 covers 14 residues. Trimming took 0 bases from V and 6 from J; bases not matched to a gene: 5. The CDR3 DNA reads as TGCGCCAGCAGCCAAGATCCCGCAGGGGGCGAGCAGTACTTC. Translation gives CASSQDPAGGEQYF.

CDR3 nucleotides: TGTGCCAGCAGTTTCGGCGGGCGGGGAGCCAAAAACATTCAGTACTTC. Protein: CASSFGGRGAKNIQYF. The chain joins TRBV28 to TRBJ2-4, with D tentatively TRBD2 (6 bases). The germline CDR1 and CDR2 sequences are MDHEN and SYDVKM. The V gene lost 3 bases and the J gene lost 0 bases, with 12 bases spanning the gap. The CDR3 runs to 16 residues.

This clonotype occurred a few times. The chain has TRBV9 and TRBJ1-2, with TRBD1 matching over 8 bases. The CDR3 has 15 residues. Germline V gene lookup returns CDR1 SGDLS and CDR2 YYNGEE. Losses at the gene ends were 0 bases for V and 2 bases for J; bases not matched to a gene: 3. The CDR3 is CASSVGDRLNYGYTF. As DNA, the CDR3 is TGTGCCAGCAGCGTAGGGGACAGGCTAAACTATGGCTACACCTTC.

V is TRBV7-2 and J is TRBJ2-7, with TRBD2 matching over 12 bases. Germline-derived CDR1 and CDR2 are SGHTA and FQGNSA. Trimming cost V 5 bases and J 4 bases; bases outside gene matches: 9. CDR3 size: 16 residues. The CDR3 region has the DNA TGTGCCAGCAGCCTCATACCGGGACTAGCGGGTTACGAGCAGTACTTC. Translated: CASSLIPGLAGYEQYF.

The chain links TRBV20-1 to TRBJ1-5; no clear D gene. Germline V gene sequence: CDR1 DFQATT, CDR2 SNEGSKA (reference sequence). This CDR3 has 14 residues. Trimming shortened V by 2 bases and J by 3 bases, and 11 bases separated the two germline ends. The CDR3 bases are TGCAGTGCTAGATCTGTGGAGGACAATCAGCCCCAGCATTTT. It encodes CSARSVEDNQPQHF.

The rearrangement joins TRBV7-9 to TRBJ1-2; D is possibly TRBD1 (5 bases). The CDR3 has 16 amino acids. Trimming removed 5 bases from V and 2 bases from J, with 18 bases in between. Germline-derived CDR1 and CDR2 are SEHNR and FQNEAQ (reference sequence). This chain's CDR3 is CASSASLETANYGYTF. The CDR3 region has the DNA TGTGCCAGCAGCGCATCCCTCGAGACAGCGAACTATGGCTACACCTTC.

This chain connects TRBV7-2 to TRBJ2-3; 9 bases align to TRBD2. The V segment lost 5 bases and the J segment 4 bases; nucleotides outside the gene matches: 4. CDR1 SGHTA and CDR2 FQGNSA come from the germline V gene. The CDR3 is 14 amino acids. CDR3 DNA: TGTGCCAGCAGCGTTAGCGGGGGATCAGATACGCAGTATTTT. This encodes CASSVSGGSDTQYF.

This clonotype was seen a few times. V gene TRBV23-1 combines with J gene TRBJ2-4; D gene unclear. TRBV23-1 is annotated as an ORF whose role is uncertain. V lost 0 bases and J 6 bases, leaving 9 bases between the germline ends. The CDR3 totals 14 residues. The CDR3 loop reads CASSQSRPVNIQYF. In nucleotides, the CDR3 is TGCGCCAGCAGTCAATCGCGACCCGTAAACATTCAGTACTTC.

The gene calls are TRBV29-1 and TRBJ2-7, with D possibly matching TRBD2 (5 bases). This CDR3 has 13 residues. Germline CDR1 reads SQVTM; CDR2 reads ANQGSEA. Trimming removed 0 bases from V and 3 bases from J, with 9 bases in between. The DNA of the CDR3 is TGCAGCGTTGAAGACGGACTGCACTACGAGCAGTACTTC. This sequence encodes CSVEDGLHYEQYF.

This sequence joins TRBV7-9 and TRBJ2-3; D not certain. This CDR3 spans 17 amino acids. CDR1 is SEHNR and CDR2 is FQNEAQ in the germline V gene (reference sequence). Trimming removed 2 bases at V and 0 bases at J, with 15 bases between. For the CDR3, the DNA is TGTGCCAGCAGCTTATCAGTTCGGACGGCTAGCACAGATACGCAGTATTTT. This sequence encodes CASSLSVRTASTDTQYF.

The chain is built from TRBV20-1 and TRBJ1-6; TRBD1 might be the D (5 bases). Trimming took off 6 bases at V and 0 bases at J, with 15 bases between the two ends. This CDR3 is 16 amino acids long. CDR1 is DFQATT, CDR2 SNEGSKA, per germline (reference sequence). CDR3 residues: CSAMQGGSSYNSPLHF. The CDR3 DNA reads TGCAGTGCCATGCAGGGCGGAAGCTCCTATAATTCACCCCTCCACTTT.

The V and J genes are TRBV6-6 and TRBJ1-1; 12 bases map to TRBD1. The CDR3 runs 15 residues. V dropped 9 bases and J dropped 3; count of bases not matched to a gene: 8. The germline V gene has CDR1 MNHNY and CDR2 SVGAGI (reference sequence). CDR3 DNA sequence: TGTGCCAGTCCGGGACAGGGGGCCGGGGACACTGAAGCTTTCTTT. As protein: CASPGQGAGDTEAFF.